This TCR beta chain appears in the sequencing data of a study of blood T cells in healthy people across ages. Study-wide results and caveats: Long-lived and aged donors differed, with more naive CD4+ cells and higher diversity in the long-lived.

Using a J-beta primer mix together with a sample-barcoded 5' primer, a second PCR was run for about 7 to 12 cycles. TCRdb passed the 5' RACE reads through MiXCR, listing each CDR3 protein once. The data hold about 1,400,000 distinct CDR3 sequences, with about 43% observed a single time. V gave up 0 bases and J gave up 4 bases, with 8 bases separating them. The length of the CDR3 is 14 residues. The table lists this clonotype with a few counts. Its matching antigen is unknown. Total RNA extracted from each sample amounted to at least 6 micrograms. This clonotype was sampled from a woman younger than 35 in good health. Sequencing input: blood. J is TRBJ2-3 and V is TRBV12-3 or TRBV12-4; D unclear. CDR3 region: CASSLARPADTQYF. The CDR3, as DNA: TGTGCCAGCAGTTTAGCGCGCCCGGCAGATACGCAGTATTTT.